This entry lists 16 T cell receptor beta chains sequenced from one sample in a study of cytomegalovirus exposure and HLA in healthy donors. The data were produced by immunoSEQ multiplex PCR, yet TCRdb's version contains in-frame clones alone and is incomplete. The sample includes 250,000 or so clones, 90% seen only once; the top ten take roughly 0.38%. Source material: PBMCs. The receptors shown here come from a young woman in good health and CMV-seronegative.

V gene TRBV4-2 combines with J gene TRBJ1-1; 7 bases line up with TRBD1. The V gene's germline CDR1 is LGHNA and CDR2 YNFKEQ. Trimming took 4 bases from V and 3 from J; bases not matched to a gene: 8. The CDR3 consists of 15 residues. DNA of the CDR3: TGTGCCAGCAGCCTGGGTACTACAGGGGACACTGAAGCTTTCTTT. Translation: CASSLGTTGDTEAFF.

This rearrangement joins TRBV9 to TRBJ2-5; 9 bases align to TRBD2. The length of the CDR3 is 15 residues. Germline V gives CDR1 SGDLS, CDR2 YYNGEE. Trimming removed 4 bases from V and 4 bases from J; junction bases left unmatched: 8. This chain's CDR3 is CASSPNIAGVETQYF. CDR3 DNA sequence: TGTGCCAGCAGCCCTAACATAGCGGGGGTAGAGACCCAGTACTTC.

The chain employs TRBV6-4 and TRBJ1-1; 7 positions agree with TRBD1. The V and J ends lost 0 bases and 5 bases, in that order; junction bases with no gene match: 3. The germline CDR1 and CDR2 sequences are MRHNA and SNTAGT. The CDR3 covers 14 residues. CDR3 loop: CASSDSEGATEAFF. The DNA for the CDR3 is TGTGCCAGCAGTGACTCGGAGGGGGCGACTGAAGCTTTCTTT.

The chain combines TRBV4-3 with TRBJ1-2; 7 bases fit TRBD1. V lost 3 bases, J lost 8 bases, and 12 bases stayed unmatched. CDR1 and CDR2 (germline): LGHNA, YSLEER. The CDR3 is 15 residues long. CDR3 sequence reads: CASSQLVRTGLGYTF. DNA of the CDR3: TGCGCCAGCAGCCAGTTAGTCCGGACAGGTCTCGGCTACACCTTC.

V is TRBV6-1 and J is TRBJ2-5, with 8 nucleotides matching TRBD1. The CDR3 is 14 amino acids. Germline V CDR1 and CDR2: MNHNS, SASEGT. V was clipped by 5 bases and J by 5 bases; unmatched bases: 7. The CDR3 coding sequence is TGTGCCAGCAGTAGGACAGGGCTCAGGGAGACCCAGTACTTC. As protein: CASSRTGLRETQYF.

The sample holds one count of this clone. The chain couples TRBV18 to TRBJ2-3; 8 bases match TRBD2. CDR1 is KGHSH and CDR2 is LQKENI in the germline V gene. Trimming at V came to 5 bases and at J to 0 bases, leaving 13 bases not matched to a gene. CDR3 length equals 18 residues. CDR3: CASSTSPSGGLSTDTQYF. CDR3 nucleotide sequence: TGTGCCAGCTCAACTTCTCCCAGCGGGGGCCTTAGCACAGATACGCAGTATTTT.

The rearrangement uses TRBV6-1 and TRBJ1-1, with D possibly matching TRBD1 (6 bases). The CDR3 spans 16 residues. CDR1 is MNHNS, CDR2 SASEGT, per germline. With 0 bases removed from V and 3 bases from J, the gap between germline ends came to 14 bases. This CDR3 is CASSEAVQGWYTEAFF. CDR3 nucleotides: TGTGCCAGCAGTGAAGCTGTTCAGGGGTGGTACACTGAAGCTTTCTTT.

This sequence joins TRBV5-1 and TRBJ2-1; TRBD2 aligns across 12 bases. CDR1 and CDR2 (germline): SGHRS, YFSETQ. This CDR3 comprises 16 residues. With 3 bases clipped from V and 7 bases from J, the junction kept 8 bases outside the gene matches. The CDR3 here is CASSWETSGGTNEQFF. The CDR3 region has the DNA TGCGCCAGCAGCTGGGAGACTAGCGGGGGTACTAATGAGCAGTTCTTC.

This chain links TRBV5-4 with TRBJ2-7, with 11 bases identical to TRBD1. From germline, CDR1 is SGHNT and CDR2 YYREEE (reference sequence). The length of the CDR3 is 15 residues. Trimming cost V 1 base and J 5 bases; bases outside gene matches: 5. In nucleotides, the CDR3 is TGTGCCAGCAGCTTGAATTTGGACAGGGGGCACGAGCAGTACTTC. Amino acid sequence: CASSLNLDRGHEQYF.

The CDR3 bases are TGTGCCAGCAGCTTAGTAGGGATAAAACAGGGGCAGACCCAGTACTTC. Its translation is CASSLVGIKQGQTQYF. The genes are TRBV7-2 and TRBJ2-5; 7 bases are shared with TRBD1. The length of the CDR3 is 16 residues. Germline V gene sequence: CDR1 SGHTA, CDR2 FQGNSA. With V trimmed by 1 base and J by 6 bases, 11 bases remained unmatched.

The CDR3 loop reads CASSPGVSYNSPLHF. In DNA form, the CDR3 reads TGTGCCAGCAGTCCAGGGGTATCCTATAATTCACCCCTCCACTTT. V is TRBV28 and J is TRBJ1-6; TRBD1 might be the D (6 bases). Germline CDR1 and CDR2: MDHEN and SYDVKM. The CDR3 length is 15 residues. V lost 5 bases and J lost 1, with 9 bases in between. Complete variable domain (other parts from reference TRBV28 and TRBJ1-6): DVKVTQSSRYLVKRTGEKVFLECVQDMDHENMFWYRQDPGLGLRLIYFSYDVKMKEKGDIPEGYSVSREKKERFSLILESASTNQTSMYLCASSPGVSYNSPLHFGNGTRLTVT.

This chain joins TRBV6-5 and TRBJ2-5; 15 nucleotides align to TRBD2. The CDR3 has 15 amino acids. CDR1 MNHEY and CDR2 SVGAGI come from the germline V gene. The V gene end was trimmed by 6 bases and the J gene end by 5 bases; junction bases not matched to a gene: 4. CDR3 nucleotides: TGTGCCAGCAGCCGGACTAGCGGGGGGGCGGAGACCCAGTACTTC. Amino acids: CASSRTSGGAETQYF.

This rearrangement joins TRBV6-5 to TRBJ1-2, with D possibly being TRBD1 (6 bases). Trimming removed 0 bases at V and 3 bases at J, with 8 bases between. The CDR3 loop spans 14 amino acids. Germline-derived CDR1 and CDR2 are MNHEY and SVGAGI. CDR3 residues: CASSYSPGDYGYTF. CDR3 nucleotide sequence: TGTGCCAGCAGTTACTCCCCAGGGGACTATGGCTACACCTTC.

The rearrangement joins TRBV11-2 to TRBJ2-7; D might be TRBD2 (5 bases). Germline loops: CDR1 SGHAT, CDR2 FQNNGV. CDR3 length: 13 amino acids. Trimming removed 3 bases at V and 0 bases at J, with 6 bases between. Written as DNA, the CDR3 is TGTGCCAGCAGCTTGGGAGACTCCTACGAGCAGTACGTC. Protein sequence: CASSLGDSYEQYV.

This rearrangement joins TRBV10-3 to TRBJ1-6, with D possibly TRBD1 on 6 matching bases. V lost 2 bases, J lost 9 bases, and 11 bases lay in between. This CDR3 contains 14 residues. CDR1 is ENHRY, CDR2 SYGVKD, per germline. CDR3 nucleotide sequence: TGTGCCATCAGTGAGAGGGGGGGCAGTTCACCCCTCCACTTT. Its protein is CAISERGGSSPLHF.

The J gene is TRBJ2-1, the V gene TRBV28; 13 bases map to TRBD2. CDR3 length: 17 residues. Germline CDR1 is MDHEN and CDR2 is SYDVKM. Unmatched junction bases numbered 13, after V lost 5 bases and J lost 9 bases. CDR3 sequence: CASSNILRLAGGGEQFF. The CDR3 bases are TGTGCCAGCAGTAACATTTTACGACTAGCGGGGGGCGGTGAGCAGTTCTTC.